Below are 24 T cell receptor beta chains sequenced from a single sample in a study of OX40 agonist ivuxolimab in advanced cancers. Repertoires were generated with immunoSEQ multiplex PCR, while TCRdb's copy carries only in-frame clones and drops some. The repertoire holds some 15,000 clones, with 80% to 95% as singletons. The source was CD4+ or CD8+ T cells sorted from blood, collected in a trial of the OX40 agonist ivuxolimab. The receptors originated from an adult with an advanced solid tumor such as melanoma, head and neck, liver or kidney cancer.

V gene TRBV6-5 combines with J gene TRBJ2-7, with TRBD2 matching 7 bases. The CDR3 has 12 amino acids. Unmatched junction bases numbered 1, after V lost 2 bases and J lost 6 bases. CDR1 is MNHEY and CDR2 is SVGAGI in the germline V gene. CDR3: CASSYGGVEQYF. In nucleotides, the CDR3 is TGTGCCAGCAGTTACGGGGGGGTCGAGCAGTACTTC.

CDR3 region: CASSFGGDPGSEAFF. The CDR3 coding sequence is TGTGCCAGCAGTTTCGGGGGGGACCCAGGCTCCGAAGCTTTCTTT. This chain links TRBV28 with TRBJ1-1; D possibly corresponds to TRBD1 (5 bases). V was pared by 3 bases and J by 8 bases, with 19 bases between. This CDR3 region has 15 residues. Germline lookup yields CDR1 MDHEN and CDR2 SYDVKM.

The V and J genes are TRBV11-2 and TRBJ2-7, with D perhaps TRBD1 (6 bases). Germline lookup yields CDR1 SGHAT and CDR2 FQNNGV. V gave up 5 bases and J gave up 6 bases, with 23 bases separating them. The CDR3 runs 16 residues. DNA of the CDR3: TGTGCCAGCAGCCCCCCCCAGGGGCCCCTGGGTGGCGAGCAGTACTTC. Encoded protein: CASSPPQGPLGGEQYF. The complete variable domain, with remaining parts taken from reference TRBV11-2 and TRBJ2-7, reads EAGVAQSPRYKIIEKRQSVAFWCNPISGHATLYWYQQILGQGPKLLIQFQNNGVVDDSQLPKDRFSAERLKGVDSTLKIQPAKLEDSAVYLCASSPPQGPLGGEQYFGPGTRLTVT.

The chain recombines TRBV7-6 with TRBJ2-1, with a weak D call TRBD2 (7 bases). The CDR3 loop spans 16 amino acids. Trimming took off 1 base at V and 6 bases at J, with 16 bases between the two ends. CDR1 and CDR2 (germline): SGHVS, FNYEAQ. The CDR3 region is CASSLDGGALGNEQFF. The DNA of the CDR3 is TGTGCCAGCAGCTTAGATGGGGGGGCCTTGGGCAATGAGCAGTTCTTC.

This sequence joins TRBV6-1 and TRBJ1-5; D unresolved. This CDR3 has 14 amino acids. The germline V gene has CDR1 MNHNS and CDR2 SASEGT. Trimming removed 1 base from V and 0 bases from J, with 4 bases in between. The CDR3 sequence is CASSEDGSNQPQHF. CDR3 DNA sequence: TGTGCCAGCAGTGAAGACGGTAGCAATCAGCCCCAGCATTTT.

V gene TRBV6-6 combines with J gene TRBJ1-6; tentatively, D is TRBD1 (6 bases). With 6 bases removed from V and 7 bases from J, the gap between germline ends came to 10 bases. Germline CDR1 is MNHNY and CDR2 is SVGAGI (reference sequence). The CDR3 is 13 residues long. The CDR3 here is CASRGGWNSPLHF. The CDR3 coding sequence is TGTGCCAGCAGAGGGGGATGGAATTCACCCCTCCACTTT.

The chain combines TRBV27 with TRBJ2-5; D ambiguous. Germline V gene data show CDR1 as MNHEY and CDR2 as SMNVEV (reference sequence). The CDR3 extends over 12 amino acids. V lost 5 bases and J lost 4, with 8 bases in between. CDR3: CASSPLGETQYF. The CDR3 DNA follows: TGTGCCAGCAGTCCCCTCGGAGAGACCCAGTACTTC.

This chain joins TRBV4-2 and TRBJ2-1; D perhaps matches TRBD2 (6 bases). Trimming shortened V by 3 bases and J by 0 bases, and 12 bases separated the two germline ends. From germline, CDR1 is LGHNA and CDR2 YNFKEQ. This CDR3 comprises 16 residues. Here the CDR3 DNA reads TGTGCCAGCAGCCATGGGGGACTGGACTCCTACAATGAGCAGTTCTTC. It encodes CASSHGGLDSYNEQFF.

The V and J genes are TRBV5-4 and TRBJ2-5; the D gene could be TRBD1 or TRBD2 (5 bases each). Trimming shortened V by 5 bases and J by 5 bases, and 13 bases separated the two germline ends. The CDR3 is 13 amino acids. CDR1 is SGHNT and CDR2 is YYREEE in the germline V gene (reference sequence). CDR3 DNA: TGTGCCAGCAGTTCGACAGTAGCGGAGACCCAGTACTTC. Translation gives CASSSTVAETQYF.

The gene calls are TRBV19 and TRBJ1-6, with D perhaps matching TRBD1 (6 bases). Trimming took 7 bases from V and 4 from J, leaving 14 bases between them. The germline V gene encodes CDR1 LNHDA and CDR2 SQIVND (reference sequence). This CDR3 has 15 residues. CDR3 amino acids: CASTYLGQYNSPLHF. The CDR3 DNA follows: TGTGCCAGTACATACCTGGGACAATATAATTCACCCCTCCACTTT.

This chain uses TRBV6-4 with TRBJ2-1; TRBD2 agrees at 7 bases. CDR3 length: 15 amino acids. V lost 2 bases and J lost 4; bases outside the gene matches: 5. Germline V gene lookup returns CDR1 MRHNA and CDR2 SNTAGT. CDR3 bases: TGTGCCAGCAGTGACGTGCTAGCGGCATACAATGAGCAGTTCTTC. This sequence encodes CASSDVLAAYNEQFF.

The chain couples TRBV28 to TRBJ2-1; 11 nucleotides align to TRBD1. The V and J ends lost 5 bases and 2 bases, in that order; junction bases with no gene match: 5. The CDR3 spans 16 residues. CDR1 is MDHEN and CDR2 is SYDVKM in the germline V gene. CDR3 amino acids: CASSTQDRGPYNEQFF. The CDR3 DNA reads TGTGCCAGCAGTACTCAGGACAGGGGGCCCTACAATGAGCAGTTCTTC.

The chain recombines TRBV19 with TRBJ2-7; 10 bases line up with TRBD2. The CDR3 has 14 amino acids. V dropped 7 bases and J dropped 4; count of bases not matched to a gene: 7. Germline-derived CDR1 and CDR2 are LNHDA and SQIVND (reference sequence). This CDR3 reads CASTQSGGAYEQYF. The CDR3 DNA reads as TGTGCCAGTACCCAAAGCGGGGGGGCGTACGAGCAGTACTTC.

The chain recombines TRBV25-1 with TRBJ2-1, with a weak D call TRBD1 (5 bases). CDR1 and CDR2 (germline): MGHDK, SYGVNS. V gave up 7 bases and J gave up 1 base, with 20 bases separating them. The CDR3 loop spans 17 amino acids. The CDR3 protein is CASTRKPRDRSYNEQFF. The CDR3 DNA reads TGTGCCAGCACTCGTAAACCGCGTGACAGATCCTACAATGAGCAGTTCTTC.

This clone was counted once. The V and J genes are TRBV7-2 and TRBJ1-2, with 7 bases fitting TRBD1. Germline CDR1 is SGHTA and CDR2 is FQGNSA. V shed 8 bases, J shed 6 bases, and the junction held 18 bases outside the gene matches. The CDR3 is 16 residues long. CDR3 protein: CASAIKQGFRRNGYTF. Written as DNA, the CDR3 is TGTGCCAGCGCGATAAAACAGGGGTTTCGTCGAAATGGCTACACCTTC.

The chain recombines TRBV6-1 with TRBJ2-7; a weak D match, TRBD1 (6 bases). Germline-derived CDR1 and CDR2 are MNHNS and SASEGT. The CDR3 consists of 15 residues. The V end was cut by 4 bases, the J end by 2 bases, with 15 bases between. CDR3 region: CASSVRTGHPYEQYF. The CDR3 DNA reads as TGTGCCAGCAGTGTGAGAACAGGGCACCCCTACGAGCAGTACTTC.

The genes are TRBV5-4 and TRBJ1-2; perhaps TRBD1 as D (5 bases). The CDR3 length is 12 residues. Germline V gene data show CDR1 as SGHNT and CDR2 as YYREEE (reference sequence). Trimming shortened V by 5 bases and J by 8 bases, and 13 bases separated the two germline ends. In DNA, the CDR3 is TGTGCCAGCAGTTGGGGCCTGGGAGGCTACACCTTC. It encodes CASSWGLGGYTF.

The chain couples TRBV27 to TRBJ2-7; D is uncertain. V lost 4 bases and J 1 base, leaving 8 bases between the germline ends. The CDR3 consists of 13 residues. The germline CDR1 and CDR2 sequences are MNHEY and SMNVEV (reference sequence). Here the CDR3 reads CASSWGFSYEQYF. The CDR3 bases are TGTGCCAGCAGTTGGGGTTTTTCCTACGAGCAGTACTTC.

This chain links TRBV5-6 with TRBJ1-5; D gene unclear. The CDR3 runs 13 residues. The germline gives CDR1 SGHDT, CDR2 YYEEEE. Trimming cost V 2 bases and J 8 bases, with 11 bases left between them. DNA for the CDR3: TGTGCCAGCAGCTTACTTGGGTTTAAGCCCCAGCATTTT. It encodes CASSLLGFKPQHF.

The rearrangement links TRBV7-2 to TRBJ2-3, with D tentatively TRBD1 (5 bases). The germline CDR1 and CDR2 sequences are SGHTA and FQGNSA. Trimming took off 5 bases at V and 2 bases at J, with 17 bases between the two ends. The CDR3 covers 16 residues. The CDR3 DNA follows: TGTGCCAGCAGCCCAACTCAGGGCAGGGACACAGATACGCAGTATTTT. Amino acids: CASSPTQGRDTDTQYF.

The V call is TRBV6-6, the J call TRBJ2-7; D gene uncertain. Germline CDR1 and CDR2: MNHNY and SVGAGI (reference sequence). This CDR3 is 13 amino acids long. Trimming cost V 4 bases and J 4 bases, with 11 bases left between them. CDR3 sequence: CASSSLVGYEQYF. The CDR3 DNA sequence: TGTGCCAGCAGTTCTTTGGTGGGGTACGAGCAGTACTTC.

The sample holds one count of this clone. This chain uses TRBV6-6 with TRBJ1-2; TRBD1 matches 7 bases. This CDR3 has 12 amino acids. The V gene's germline CDR1 is MNHNY and CDR2 SVGAGI (reference sequence). The V gene end was trimmed by 6 bases and the J gene end by 8 bases; junction bases not matched to a gene: 6. CDR3 amino acids: CASSPTGSGYTF. Here the CDR3 DNA reads TGTGCCAGCAGCCCGACAGGGTCAGGCTACACCTTC.

The sample holds a few counts of this clone. The V call is TRBV30, the J call TRBJ1-1; a weak D match, TRBD1 (5 bases). Between the trimmed V and J ends, which lost 3 bases and 0 bases, there was a span of 8 bases. The CDR3 contains 13 residues. CDR1 and CDR2 from the germline V gene are GTSNPN and SVGIG (reference sequence). CDR3 amino acids: CAWRDNLNTEAFF. CDR3 nucleotides: TGTGCCTGGAGGGACAACCTGAACACTGAAGCTTTCTTT.

The chain couples TRBV27 to TRBJ2-7; tentatively, D is TRBD2 (5 bases). Germline lookup yields CDR1 MNHEY and CDR2 SMNVEV (reference sequence). The CDR3 spans 12 residues. V lost 2 bases and J lost 3, with 5 bases in between. The CDR3 protein is CASSLGSYEQYF. The DNA for the CDR3 is TGTGCCAGCAGTTTAGGGAGCTACGAGCAGTACTTC.